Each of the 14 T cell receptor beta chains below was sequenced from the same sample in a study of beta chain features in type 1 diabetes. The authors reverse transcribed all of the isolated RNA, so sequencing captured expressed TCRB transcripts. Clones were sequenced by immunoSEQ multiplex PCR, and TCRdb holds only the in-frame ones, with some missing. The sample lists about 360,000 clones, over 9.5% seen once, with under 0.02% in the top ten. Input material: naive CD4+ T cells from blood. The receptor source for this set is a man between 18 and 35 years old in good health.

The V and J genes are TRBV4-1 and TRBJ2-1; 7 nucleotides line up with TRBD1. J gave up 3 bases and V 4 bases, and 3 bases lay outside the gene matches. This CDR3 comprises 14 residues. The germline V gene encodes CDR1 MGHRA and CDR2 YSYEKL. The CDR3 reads CASSPWDSYNEQFF. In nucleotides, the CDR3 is TGCGCCAGCAGCCCTTGGGACAGCTACAATGAGCAGTTCTTC.

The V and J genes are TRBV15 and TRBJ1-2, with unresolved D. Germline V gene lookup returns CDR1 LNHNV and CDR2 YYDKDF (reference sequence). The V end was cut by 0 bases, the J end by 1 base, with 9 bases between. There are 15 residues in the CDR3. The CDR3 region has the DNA TGTGCCACCAGCAGAGATCGCGGCGTTAACTATGGCTACACCTTC. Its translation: CATSRDRGVNYGYTF.

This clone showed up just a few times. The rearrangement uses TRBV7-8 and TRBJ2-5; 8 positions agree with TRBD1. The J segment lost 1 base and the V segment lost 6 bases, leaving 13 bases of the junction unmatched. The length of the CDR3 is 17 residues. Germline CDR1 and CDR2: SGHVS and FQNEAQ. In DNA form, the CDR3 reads TGTGCCAGCAGTTCTATCTATGCCGGGACAGGCCAAGAGACCCAGTACTTC. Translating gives CASSSIYAGTGQETQYF.

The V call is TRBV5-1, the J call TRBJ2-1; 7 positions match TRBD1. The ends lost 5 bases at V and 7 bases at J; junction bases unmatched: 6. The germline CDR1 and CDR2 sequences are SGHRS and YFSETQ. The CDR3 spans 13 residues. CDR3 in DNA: TGCGCCAGCAGGCGTACAGGGGCGAATGAGCAGTTCTTC. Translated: CASRRTGANEQFF. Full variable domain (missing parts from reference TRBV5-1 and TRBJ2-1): KAGVTQTPRYLIKTRGQQVTLSCSPISGHRSVSWYQQTPGQGLQFLFEYFSETQRNKGNFPGRFSGRQFSNSRSEMNVSTLELGDSALYLCASRRTGANEQFFGPGTRLTVL.

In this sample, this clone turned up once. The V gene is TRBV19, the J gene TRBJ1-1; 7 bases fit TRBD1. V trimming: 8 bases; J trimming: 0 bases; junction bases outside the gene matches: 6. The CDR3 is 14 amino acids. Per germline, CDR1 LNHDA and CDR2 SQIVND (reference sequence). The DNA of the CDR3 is TGTGCCAGTGAATCACAGGGGCTGAACACTGAAGCTTTCTTT. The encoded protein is CASESQGLNTEAFF.

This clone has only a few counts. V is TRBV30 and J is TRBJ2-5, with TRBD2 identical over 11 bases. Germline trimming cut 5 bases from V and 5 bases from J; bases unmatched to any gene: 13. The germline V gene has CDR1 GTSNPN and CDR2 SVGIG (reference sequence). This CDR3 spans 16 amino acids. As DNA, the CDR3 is TGTGCCTGGGCTCCTGAACTAGCGGGAGTAAGCGAGACCCAGTACTTC. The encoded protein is CAWAPELAGVSETQYF. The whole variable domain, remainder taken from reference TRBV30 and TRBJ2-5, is SQTIHQWPATLVQPVGSPLSLECTVEGTSNPNLYWYRQAAGRGLQLLFYSVGIGQISSEVPQNLSASRPQDRQFILSSKKLLLSDSGFYLCAWAPELAGVSETQYFGPGTRLLVL.

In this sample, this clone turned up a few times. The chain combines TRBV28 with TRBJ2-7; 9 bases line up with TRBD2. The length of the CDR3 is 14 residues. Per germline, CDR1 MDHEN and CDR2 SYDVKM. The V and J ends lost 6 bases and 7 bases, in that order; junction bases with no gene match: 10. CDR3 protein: CASRTSGRRGEQYF. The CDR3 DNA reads TGTGCCAGCAGAACGAGCGGGAGGCGGGGAGAGCAGTACTTC.

CDR3: CAWTSGSSGELFF. CDR3 nucleotides: TGTGCCTGGACTAGCGGGAGTTCCGGGGAGCTGTTTTTT. This rearrangement joins TRBV30 to TRBJ2-2; 10 bases fit TRBD2. The V gene's germline CDR1 is GTSNPN and CDR2 SVGIG (reference sequence). After removal of 4 bases from V and 6 bases from J, the junction contained 2 bases not matched to a gene. The CDR3 is made up of 13 amino acids. The entire variable domain, with the rest obtained from reference TRBV30 and TRBJ2-2, is as follows: SQTIHQWPATLVQPVGSPLSLECTVEGTSNPNLYWYRQAAGRGLQLLFYSVGIGQISSEVPQNLSASRPQDRQFILSSKKLLLSDSGFYLCAWTSGSSGELFFGEGSRLTVL.

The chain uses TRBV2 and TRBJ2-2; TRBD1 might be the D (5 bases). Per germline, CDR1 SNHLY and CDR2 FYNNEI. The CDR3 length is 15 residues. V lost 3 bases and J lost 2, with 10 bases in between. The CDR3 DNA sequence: TGTGCCAGCAGTGAGCAGACAGTAAACACCGGGGAGCTGTTTTTT. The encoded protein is CASSEQTVNTGELFF.

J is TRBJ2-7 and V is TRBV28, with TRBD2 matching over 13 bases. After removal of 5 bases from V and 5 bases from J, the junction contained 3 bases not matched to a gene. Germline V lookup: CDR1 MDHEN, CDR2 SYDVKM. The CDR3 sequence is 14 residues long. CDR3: CASSGLAGDDEQYF. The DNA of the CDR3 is TGTGCCAGCAGTGGACTAGCGGGAGACGACGAGCAGTACTTC.

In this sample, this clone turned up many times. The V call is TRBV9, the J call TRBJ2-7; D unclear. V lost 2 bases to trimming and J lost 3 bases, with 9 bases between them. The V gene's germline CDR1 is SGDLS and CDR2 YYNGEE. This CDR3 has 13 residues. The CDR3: CASSVRPLYEQYF. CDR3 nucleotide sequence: TGTGCCAGCAGCGTGAGGCCGCTCTACGAGCAGTACTTC. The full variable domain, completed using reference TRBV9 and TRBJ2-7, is DSGVTQTPKHLITATGQRVTLRCSPRSGDLSVYWYQQSLDQGLQFLIQYYNGEERAKGNILERFSAQQFPDLHSELNLSSLELGDSALYFCASSVRPLYEQYFGPGTRLTVT.

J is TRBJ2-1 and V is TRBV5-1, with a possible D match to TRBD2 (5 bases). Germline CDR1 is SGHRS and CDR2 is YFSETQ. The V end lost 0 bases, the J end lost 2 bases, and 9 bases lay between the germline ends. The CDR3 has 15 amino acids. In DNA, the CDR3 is TGCGCCAGCAGCTTGGCGGACTCCACCTACAATGAGCAGTTCTTC. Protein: CASSLADSTYNEQFF.

CDR3 coding DNA: TGTGCCAGCAGCGACTGGCCGGGACAGAACACCGGGGAGCTGTTTTTT. Translation: CASSDWPGQNTGELFF. V gene TRBV28 combines with J gene TRBJ2-2, with D possibly being TRBD1 (6 bases). The CDR3 contains 16 residues. Deletions cut 6 bases from V and 1 base from J, with 15 bases between. Germline V gene lookup returns CDR1 MDHEN and CDR2 SYDVKM.

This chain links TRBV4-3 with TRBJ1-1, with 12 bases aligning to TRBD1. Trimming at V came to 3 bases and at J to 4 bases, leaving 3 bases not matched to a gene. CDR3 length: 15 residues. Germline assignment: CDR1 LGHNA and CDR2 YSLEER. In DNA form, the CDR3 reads TGCGCCAGCAGCCAGGGACAGGGGGCTGGCACTGAAGCTTTCTTT. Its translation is CASSQGQGAGTEAFF.